The 6 T cell receptor beta chains below come from one sample, sequenced in a study of graft-versus-host responses after intestinal transplantation. TCRdb's table, derived via immunoSEQ multiplex PCR, lists solely in-frame clones and lacks some. The data contain about 51,000 clones, 85% to 95% of them singletons. These receptors are not linked to any known antigen. The sequencing here drew on unstimulated CD8+ T cells sorted from spleen or lymph node cells, taken before transplant. Receptor source: a human donor who was the organ donor for an intestinal transplant.

CDR3 coding DNA: TGTGCCAGCAGCCAAGTTGCCATCAACACTGAAGCTTTCTTT. It is translated as CASSQVAINTEAFF. This chain uses TRBV4-2 with TRBJ1-1, with unresolved D. Between the trimmed V and J ends, which lost 1 base and 2 bases, there was a span of 8 bases. Germline CDR1 reads LGHNA; CDR2 reads YNFKEQ. CDR3 size: 14 residues.

The chain carries TRBV2 and TRBJ1-5, with a tentative D call TRBD1 (5 bases). Germline V gives CDR1 SNHLY, CDR2 FYNNEI. The CDR3 spans 15 residues. Trimming took 2 bases from V and 4 from J, leaving 12 bases between them. This chain's CDR3 is CASSESSGTNQPQHF. The CDR3 DNA reads as TGTGCCAGCAGTGAAAGTTCAGGGACTAATCAGCCCCAGCATTTT.

The rearrangement joins TRBV9 to TRBJ2-4, with 7 positions matching TRBD1. The CDR3 is 17 residues long. Germline trimming cut 0 bases from V and 4 bases from J; bases unmatched to any gene: 10. The germline CDR1 and CDR2 sequences are SGDLS and YYNGEE. CDR3 sequence (DNA): TGTGCCAGCAGCGTAGATTGGTCAACAGGGGCAAAAAACATTCAGTACTTC. This sequence encodes CASSVDWSTGAKNIQYF.

The J gene is TRBJ2-7, the V gene TRBV27; no clear D. The CDR3 runs to 11 residues. CDR1 is MNHEY, CDR2 SMNVEV, per germline (reference sequence). V shed 2 bases and J shed 4 bases, with 3 bases lying between them. The CDR3 sequence is CASSLAYEQYF. CDR3 nucleotides: TGTGCCAGCAGTTTAGCGTACGAGCAGTACTTC.

The chain employs TRBV5-4 and TRBJ1-3; D remains unclear. This CDR3 has 14 amino acids. V lost 2 bases to trimming and J lost 4 bases, with 10 bases between them. The V gene's germline CDR1 is SGHNT and CDR2 YYREEE (reference sequence). CDR3 in amino acids: CASSFWGEGNTIYF. CDR3 DNA sequence: TGTGCCAGCAGCTTCTGGGGAGAGGGAAACACCATATATTTT.

This rearrangement joins TRBV27 to TRBJ1-6; 9 bases fit TRBD1. The ends lost 6 bases at V and 7 bases at J; junction bases unmatched: 13. The CDR3 extends over 17 amino acids. Germline values: CDR1 MNHEY, CDR2 SMNVEV (reference sequence). Here the CDR3 DNA reads TGTGCCAGCAGCTTAAGATTCCCCGGACAGGGGAATTCACCCCTCCACTTT. Translation: CASSLRFPGQGNSPLHF.